This paragraph reports one T cell receptor beta chain. The source of the sample is a study of blood T cell repertoires in COVID-19. The wider study: COVID-19 samples collected from the United States, Italy and Spain covered acute and convalescent phases. T cells, B-cell-depleted T cells, or PBMCs provided the cDNA or gDNA that served as material.

Authors' methods: Cell counts per sample came from amplifying reference gene primers. Using immunoSEQ multiplex PCR, the repertoire was profiled, and TCRdb retains in-frame clones only, with some absent. The V and J calls and clone size come from that table; D and trimming were worked out from the DNA. In the table there are about 190,000 clones, around 84% of which are singletons. The length of the CDR3 is 14 residues. Germline V lookup: CDR1 ENHRY, CDR2 SYGVKD. Trimming took 7 bases from V and 4 from J, leaving 14 bases between them. Sequenced input: peripheral blood. The chain has TRBV10-3 and TRBJ2-1; TRBD2 might be the D (5 bases). This sequence was found in a young man with active or convalescent COVID-19. This chain's CDR3 is CAIIPGNTYNEQFF. The CDR3 coding sequence is TGTGCCATCATACCGGGGAACACATACAATGAGCAGTTCTTC.